This T cell receptor (beta chain) was captured in a study of shared clonotypes between healthy human individuals. Using immunoSEQ multiplex PCR, the repertoire was profiled, and TCRdb retains in-frame clones only, with some absent. The table lists fewer than 2.5 million clones, roughly 93% of them singletons. The sequence came from a man aged 18 to 35 in good health. Some clones in this sample may be carry-over from other donors' samples. Source material: naive CD4+ T cells from PBMCs. Subset defined: CD45RA+ positively selected.

DNA for the CDR3: TGTGCCAGTAGGACTAGCGGGAGAGACGAGCAGTACTTC. Protein: CASRTSGRDEQYF. This chain links TRBV6-6 with TRBJ2-7; 13 bases agree with TRBD2. The CDR3 sequence is 13 residues long. Germline values: CDR1 MNHNY, CDR2 SVGAGI (reference sequence). V trimming: 9 bases; J trimming: 5 bases; junction bases outside the gene matches: 4.